Detailed here is one T cell receptor (beta chain). The antigen remains undetermined. These data originate in a study of cytomegalovirus exposure and HLA in healthy donors. Study-wide background: Of more than 350 genotyped donors, about 80% clustered with self-reported Caucasian donors. The study's findings and limits: Highly shared variants forming one cluster were likely a sequencing artifact.

CDR1 MNHEY and CDR2 SVGAGI come from the germline V gene. The CDR3 has 15 residues. The PCR used 60 Vbeta and 13 Jbeta primers. Repertoires were generated with immunoSEQ multiplex PCR, while TCRdb's copy carries only in-frame clones and drops some. The sample table sets out over 100,000 clones. The origin of this receptor is a woman aged 40 to 50 in good health and CMV-seropositive. The V gene is TRBV6-5, the J gene TRBJ2-5; tentatively, D is TRBD2 (5 bases). The J call may not be correct, given that the DNA end is closer to TRBJ2-7. The material sequenced was PBMCs. The CDR3 DNA reads TGTGCCAGCAGTTACTCGAGCGGATCCTCCTACGAGCAGTACTTC. It codes for CASSYSSGSSYEQYF.